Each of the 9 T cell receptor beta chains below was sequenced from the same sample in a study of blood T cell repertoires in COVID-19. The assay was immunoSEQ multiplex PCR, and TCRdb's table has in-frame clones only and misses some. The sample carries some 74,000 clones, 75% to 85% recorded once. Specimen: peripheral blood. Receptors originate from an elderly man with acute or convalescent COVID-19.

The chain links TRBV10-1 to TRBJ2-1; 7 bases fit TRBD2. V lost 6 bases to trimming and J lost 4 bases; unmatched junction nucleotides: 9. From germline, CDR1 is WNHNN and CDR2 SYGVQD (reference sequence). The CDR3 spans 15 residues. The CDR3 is CASSEGLVFYNEQFF. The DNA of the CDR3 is TGCGCCAGCAGCGAAGGACTAGTTTTTTACAATGAGCAGTTCTTC.

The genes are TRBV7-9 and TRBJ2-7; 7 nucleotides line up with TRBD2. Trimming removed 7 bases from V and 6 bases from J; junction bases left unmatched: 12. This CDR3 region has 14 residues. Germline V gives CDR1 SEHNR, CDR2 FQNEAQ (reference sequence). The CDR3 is CASTLGGGGGEQYF. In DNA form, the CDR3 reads TGTGCCAGCACCCTAGGAGGCGGGGGAGGCGAGCAGTACTTC.

CDR3 nucleotides: TGTGCCAGCAGTCAGATGCAGGGGGCGAATGAAAAACTGTTTTTT. Translating gives CASSQMQGANEKLFF. This chain links TRBV25-1 with TRBJ1-4; TRBD1 matches 8 bases. This CDR3 has 15 amino acids. Germline V gene sequence: CDR1 MGHDK, CDR2 SYGVNS. The ends lost 5 bases at V and 5 bases at J; junction bases unmatched: 7.

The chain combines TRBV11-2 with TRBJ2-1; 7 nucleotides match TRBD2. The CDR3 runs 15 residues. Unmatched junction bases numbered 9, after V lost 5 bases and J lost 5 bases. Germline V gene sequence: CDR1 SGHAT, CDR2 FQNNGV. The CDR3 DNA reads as TGTGCCAGCAGCCCCCGGGGCGGGGGAAACAATGAGCAGTTCTTC. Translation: CASSPRGGGNNEQFF.

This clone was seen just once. CDR3 region: CATPSRQGRNSPLHF. CDR3 DNA sequence: TGTGCCACCCCCTCCCGACAGGGAAGAAATTCACCCCTCCACTTT. The rearrangement links TRBV28 to TRBJ1-6, with 7 nucleotides matching TRBD1. Trimming cost V 10 bases and J 7 bases; bases outside gene matches: 13. Per the germline V gene, CDR1 is MDHEN and CDR2 is SYDVKM. CDR3 length: 15 amino acids. Based on the CDR3 plus reference TRBV28 and TRBJ1-6, the full variable domain is DVKVTQSSRYLVKRTGEKVFLECVQDMDHENMFWYRQDPGLGLRLIYFSYDVKMKEKGDIPEGYSVSREKKERFSLILESASTNQTSMYLCATPSRQGRNSPLHFGNGTRLTVT.

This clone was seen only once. CDR3 nucleotide sequence: TGTGCCAGCTCACCCCGGGACAAGAACACTGAAGCTTTCTTT. Encoded protein: CASSPRDKNTEAFF. The chain links TRBV18 to TRBJ1-1; D perhaps matches TRBD1 (6 bases). CDR1 is KGHSH, CDR2 LQKENI, per germline. The CDR3 has 14 residues. V was clipped by 3 bases and J by 1 base, with 9 bases between them.

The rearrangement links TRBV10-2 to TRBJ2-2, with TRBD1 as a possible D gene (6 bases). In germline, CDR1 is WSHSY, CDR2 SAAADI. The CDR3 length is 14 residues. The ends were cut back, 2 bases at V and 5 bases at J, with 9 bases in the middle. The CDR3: CASSETGSTGELFF. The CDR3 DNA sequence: TGCGCCAGCAGTGAGACAGGGAGTACCGGGGAGCTGTTTTTT.

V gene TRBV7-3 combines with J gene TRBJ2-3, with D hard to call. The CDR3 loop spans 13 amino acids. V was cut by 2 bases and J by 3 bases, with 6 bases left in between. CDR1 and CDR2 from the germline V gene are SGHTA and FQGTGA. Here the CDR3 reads CASSLLGTDTQYF. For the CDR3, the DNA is TGTGCCAGCAGCTTACTCGGGACAGATACGCAGTATTTT.

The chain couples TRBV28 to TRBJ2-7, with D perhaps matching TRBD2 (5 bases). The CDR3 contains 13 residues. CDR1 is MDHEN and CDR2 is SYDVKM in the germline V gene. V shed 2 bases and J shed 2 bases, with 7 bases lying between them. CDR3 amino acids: CASSLTSTYEQYF. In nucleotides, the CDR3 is TGTGCCAGCAGTTTAACTAGTACCTACGAGCAGTACTTC.